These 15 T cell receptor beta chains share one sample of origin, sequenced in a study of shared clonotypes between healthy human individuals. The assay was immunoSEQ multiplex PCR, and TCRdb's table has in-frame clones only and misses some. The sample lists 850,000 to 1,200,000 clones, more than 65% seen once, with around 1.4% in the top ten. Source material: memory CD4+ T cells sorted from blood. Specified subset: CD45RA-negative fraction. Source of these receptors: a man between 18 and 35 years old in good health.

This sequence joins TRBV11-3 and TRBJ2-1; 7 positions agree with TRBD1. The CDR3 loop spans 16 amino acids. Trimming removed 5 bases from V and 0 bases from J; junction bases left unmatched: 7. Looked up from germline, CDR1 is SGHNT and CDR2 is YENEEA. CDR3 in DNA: TGTGCCAGCAGCCCCGACAGGGCTAGCTCCTACAATGAGCAGTTCTTC. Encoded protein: CASSPDRASSYNEQFF.

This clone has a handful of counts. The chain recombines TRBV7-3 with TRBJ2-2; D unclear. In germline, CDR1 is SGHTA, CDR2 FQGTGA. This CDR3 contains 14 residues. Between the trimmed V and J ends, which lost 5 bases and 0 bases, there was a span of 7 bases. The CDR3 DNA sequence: TGTGCCAGCAGCACCGAGACGAACACCGGGGAGCTGTTTTTT. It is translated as CASSTETNTGELFF.

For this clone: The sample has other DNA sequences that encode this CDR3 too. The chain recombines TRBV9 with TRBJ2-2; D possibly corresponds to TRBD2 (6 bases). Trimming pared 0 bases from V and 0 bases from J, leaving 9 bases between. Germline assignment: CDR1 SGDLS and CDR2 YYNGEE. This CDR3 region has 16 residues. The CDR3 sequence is CASSVAGGANTGELFF. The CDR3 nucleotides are TGTGCCAGCAGCGTAGCTGGCGGGGCGAACACCGGGGAGCTGTTTTTT.

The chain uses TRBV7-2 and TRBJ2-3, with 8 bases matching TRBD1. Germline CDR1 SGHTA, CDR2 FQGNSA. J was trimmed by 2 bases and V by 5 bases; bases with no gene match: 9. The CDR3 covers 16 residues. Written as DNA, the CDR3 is TGTGCCAGCAGCCAGCAGGGGGCCGGTAACACAGATACGCAGTATTTT. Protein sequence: CASSQQGAGNTDTQYF.

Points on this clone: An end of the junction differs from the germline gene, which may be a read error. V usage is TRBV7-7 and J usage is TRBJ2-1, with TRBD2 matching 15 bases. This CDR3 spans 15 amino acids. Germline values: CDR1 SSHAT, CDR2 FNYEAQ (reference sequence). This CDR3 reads CASSASGLAGGEQFF. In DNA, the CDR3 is TGTGCTAGCAGCGCCTCGGGACTAGCGGGGGGCGAGCAGTTCTTC.

The CDR3 region has the DNA TGTGCCAGCAGCTTAGTAAGGGCGACAGGGGGCCACGAGCAGTACTTC. Translating it yields CASSLVRATGGHEQYF. The chain links TRBV7-9 to TRBJ2-7; the match to TRBD1 covers 10 bases. After removal of 1 base from V and 5 bases from J, the junction contained 8 bases not matched to a gene. This CDR3 spans 16 amino acids. Germline V gene data show CDR1 as SEHNR and CDR2 as FQNEAQ (reference sequence).

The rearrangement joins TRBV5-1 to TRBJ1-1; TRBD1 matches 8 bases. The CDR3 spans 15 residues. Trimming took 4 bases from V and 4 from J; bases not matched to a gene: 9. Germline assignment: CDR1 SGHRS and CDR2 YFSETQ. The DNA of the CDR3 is TGCGCCAGCAGCCCCGGACAGGGTGGTTTCACTGAAGCTTTCTTT. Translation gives CASSPGQGGFTEAFF.

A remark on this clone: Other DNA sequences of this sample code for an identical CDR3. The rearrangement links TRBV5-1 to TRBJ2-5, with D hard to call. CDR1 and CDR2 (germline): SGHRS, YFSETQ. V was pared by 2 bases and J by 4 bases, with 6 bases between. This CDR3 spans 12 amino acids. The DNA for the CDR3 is TGCGCCAGCAGCTTAAGTGGAGAGACCCAGTACTTC. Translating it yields CASSLSGETQYF.

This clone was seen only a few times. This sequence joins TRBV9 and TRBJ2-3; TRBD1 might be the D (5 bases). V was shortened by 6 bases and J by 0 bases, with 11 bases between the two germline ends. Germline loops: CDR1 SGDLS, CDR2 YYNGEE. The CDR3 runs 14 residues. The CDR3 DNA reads TGTGCCAGCACCCCAGGGCGGAGCACAGATACGCAGTATTTT. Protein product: CASTPGRSTDTQYF.

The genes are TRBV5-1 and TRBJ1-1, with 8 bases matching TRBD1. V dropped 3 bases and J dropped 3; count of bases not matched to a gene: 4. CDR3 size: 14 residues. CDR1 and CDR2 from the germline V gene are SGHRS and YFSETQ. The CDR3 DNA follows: TGCGCCAGCAGCTGGACAGGGCGGGACACTGAAGCTTTCTTT. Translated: CASSWTGRDTEAFF. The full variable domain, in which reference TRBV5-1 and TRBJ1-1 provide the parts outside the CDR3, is KAGVTQTPRYLIKTRGQQVTLSCSPISGHRSVSWYQQTPGQGLQFLFEYFSETQRNKGNFPGRFSGRQFSNSRSEMNVSTLELGDSALYLCASSWTGRDTEAFFGQGTRLTVV.

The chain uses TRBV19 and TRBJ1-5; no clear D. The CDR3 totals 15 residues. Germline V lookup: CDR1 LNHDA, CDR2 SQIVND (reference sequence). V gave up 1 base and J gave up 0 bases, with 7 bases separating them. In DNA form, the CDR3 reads TGTGCCAGTAGTATAGTGGATAATAGCAATCAGCCCCAGCATTTT. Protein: CASSIVDNSNQPQHF.

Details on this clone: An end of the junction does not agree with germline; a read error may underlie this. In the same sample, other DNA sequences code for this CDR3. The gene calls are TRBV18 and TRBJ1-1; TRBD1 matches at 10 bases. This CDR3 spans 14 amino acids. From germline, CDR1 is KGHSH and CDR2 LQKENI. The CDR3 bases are TGTGCCAGCTCCGCCGGGACAGGGGACACTGAGGCTTTCTTT. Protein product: CASSAGTGDTEAFF.

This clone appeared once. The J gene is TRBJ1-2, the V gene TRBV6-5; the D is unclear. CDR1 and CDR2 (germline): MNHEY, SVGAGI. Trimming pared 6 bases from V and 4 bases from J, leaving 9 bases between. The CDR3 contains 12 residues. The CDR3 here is CASSPPGYGYTF. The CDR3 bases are TGTGCCAGCAGCCCCCCCGGCTATGGCTACACCTTC.

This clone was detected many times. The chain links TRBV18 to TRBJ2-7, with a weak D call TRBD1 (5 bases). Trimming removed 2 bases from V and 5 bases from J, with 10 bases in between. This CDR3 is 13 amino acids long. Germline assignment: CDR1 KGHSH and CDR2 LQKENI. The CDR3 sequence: CASSPGARNEQYF. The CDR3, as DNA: TGTGCCAGCTCACCAGGGGCGAGGAACGAGCAGTACTTC.

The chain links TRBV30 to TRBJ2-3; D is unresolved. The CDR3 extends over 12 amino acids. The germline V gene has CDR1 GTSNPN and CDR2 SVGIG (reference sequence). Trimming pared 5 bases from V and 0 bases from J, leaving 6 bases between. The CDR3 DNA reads TGTGCCTGGGCCCCGAGCACAGATACGCAGTATTTT. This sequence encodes CAWAPSTDTQYF.